One and the same sample provided the 23 T cell receptor beta chains below, sequenced in a study of blood T cell repertoires in COVID-19. Here immunoSEQ multiplex PCR was the method, and the copy in TCRdb shows in-frame clones only, minus some. Seen here are approximately 90,000 clones, 89% observed once, and the top ten hold 3% to 4%. The sequencing input was peripheral blood. These receptor sequences come from a woman in her 70s with acute or convalescent COVID-19.

The genes are TRBV7-9 and TRBJ1-2, with D perhaps matching TRBD1 (5 bases). Germline CDR1 and CDR2: SEHNR and FQNEAQ (reference sequence). CDR3 length: 12 amino acids. Deletions cut 5 bases from V and 12 bases from J, with 16 bases between. The chain's CDR3 is CASSVGLTGDTF. Here the CDR3 DNA reads TGTGCCAGCAGCGTGGGACTGACTGGGGACACCTTC.

The CDR3 loop reads CASSYRAGGPPGGQYF. CDR3 bases: TGTGCCAGCAGTTACAGAGCGGGAGGCCCCCCTGGCGGGCAGTATTTT. V and J are TRBV6-5 and TRBJ2-3; 9 bases map to TRBD2. Germline V gene lookup returns CDR1 MNHEY and CDR2 SVGAGI. The CDR3 extends over 16 amino acids. J lost 11 bases, V lost 2 bases, and 14 bases had no gene match.

V is TRBV6-5 and J is TRBJ2-7, with D possibly matching TRBD2 (5 bases). The length of the CDR3 is 12 residues. V gave up 6 bases and J gave up 6 bases, with 12 bases separating them. Germline CDR1 reads MNHEY; CDR2 reads SVGAGI. In DNA, the CDR3 is TGTGCCAGCAGCACTAGAGGTGGCGAGCAGTACGTC. Translating gives CASSTRGGEQYV.

This chain connects TRBV7-9 to TRBJ2-3, with TRBD1 matching 12 bases. The CDR3 has 16 amino acids. Germline V gene sequence: CDR1 SEHNR, CDR2 FQNEAQ (reference sequence). V was pared by 5 bases and J by 2 bases, with 5 bases of the junction left unmatched. CDR3: CASSPGQGANTDTQYF. The CDR3 nucleotides read TGTGCCAGCAGCCCGGGACAGGGGGCGAACACAGATACGCAGTATTTT.

This clone has just one count. This rearrangement joins TRBV29-1 to TRBJ2-5; D is perhaps TRBD2 (5 bases). Per germline, CDR1 SQVTM and CDR2 ANQGSEA. V dropped 4 bases and J dropped 5 bases, with 11 bases sitting between them. The CDR3 extends over 12 amino acids. The CDR3: CSVGTPRETQYF. DNA for the CDR3: TGCAGCGTTGGGACTCCGCGGGAGACCCAGTACTTC.

The chain uses TRBV7-8 and TRBJ1-6, with TRBD1 matching 8 bases. V was pared by 4 bases and J by 7 bases, with 6 bases of the junction left unmatched. The CDR3 has 15 residues. Looked up from germline, CDR1 is SGHVS and CDR2 is FQNEAQ. The CDR3 DNA is TGTGCCAGCAGCTCGGACAGGGTTCGAAATTCACCCCTCCACTTT. It yields the protein CASSSDRVRNSPLHF. The full variable domain, rest sourced from reference TRBV7-8 and TRBJ1-6, is GAGVSQSPRYKVAKRGQDVALRCDPISGHVSLFWYQQALGQGPEFLTYFQNEAQLDKSGLPSDRFFAERPEGSVSTLKIQRTQQEDSAVYLCASSSDRVRNSPLHFGNGTRLTVT.

The chain has TRBV28 and TRBJ1-2; TRBD1 aligns across 8 bases. The CDR3 contains 17 residues. The germline V gene encodes CDR1 MDHEN and CDR2 SYDVKM. V lost 7 bases and J lost 2; bases outside the gene matches: 15. The DNA of the CDR3 is TGTGCCAGCACCGTAGTCAGGGGGCGCGGACGAAACTATGGCTACACCTTC. As protein: CASTVVRGRGRNYGYTF.

The chain recombines TRBV24-1 with TRBJ1-2; D gene unclear. The CDR3 totals 14 residues. From germline, CDR1 is KGHDR and CDR2 SFDVKD. The V end lost 4 bases, the J end lost 3 bases, and 11 bases lay between the germline ends. Written as DNA, the CDR3 is TGTGCCACCAGTGACCTTGACACCTACTATGGCTACACCTTC. It encodes CATSDLDTYYGYTF.

The chain joins TRBV3-1 (or the pseudogene TRBV3-2) to TRBJ1-6, with a tentative D call TRBD1 (6 bases). The CDR3 loop spans 16 amino acids. Trimming shortened V by 5 bases and J by 0 bases, and 11 bases separated the two germline ends. CDR1 is LGHDT, CDR2 YNNKEL, per germline (reference sequence). The CDR3 DNA reads TGTGCCAGCAGCAAGGACAGAAGCTCCTATAATTCACCCCTCCACTTT. Translation: CASSKDRSSYNSPLHF.

A single count supports this clone. The V and J genes are TRBV5-4 and TRBJ2-2; TRBD1 agrees at 7 bases. J gave up 1 base and V 2 bases, and 5 bases lay outside the gene matches. CDR1 and CDR2 from the germline V gene are SGHNT and YYREEE (reference sequence). This CDR3 comprises 16 residues. The CDR3 region is CASSFPTGMNTGELFF. The CDR3 nucleotides are TGTGCCAGCAGCTTCCCGACAGGGATGAACACCGGGGAGCTGTTTTTT. The variable domain in full, completed from reference TRBV5-4 and TRBJ2-2, reads ETGVTQSPTHLIKTRGQQVTLRCSSQSGHNTVSWYQQALGQGPQFIFQYYREEENGRGNFPPRFSGLQFPNYSSELNVNALELDDSALYLCASSFPTGMNTGELFFGEGSRLTVL.

The chain's CDR3 is CASRGRTGDNSGNTIYF. CDR3 coding DNA: TGTGCCAGCAGGGGGCGGACAGGGGACAACTCTGGAAACACCATATATTTT. The chain combines TRBV28 with TRBJ1-3; 9 bases are a match to TRBD1. Germline CDR1 is MDHEN and CDR2 is SYDVKM. The CDR3 covers 17 residues. With 6 bases clipped from V and 0 bases from J, the junction kept 9 bases outside the gene matches.

The chain couples TRBV11-3 to TRBJ1-2; TRBD1 agrees at 7 bases. CDR1 is SGHNT and CDR2 is YENEEA in the germline V gene. After removal of 3 bases from V and 5 bases from J, the junction contained 3 bases not matched to a gene. The CDR3 consists of 13 residues. DNA of the CDR3: TGTGCCAGCAGCTTGACAGGGCGGTATGGCTACACCTTC. Translation: CASSLTGRYGYTF.

Concerning this clone itself: Other DNA sequences in this sample translate to the same CDR3. This chain connects TRBV11-2 to TRBJ2-3, with 7 bases that match TRBD1. Looked up from germline, CDR1 is SGHAT and CDR2 is FQNNGV. This CDR3 contains 15 residues. V lost 1 base, J lost 3 bases, and 4 bases stayed unmatched. The chain's CDR3 is CASSLAGGITDTQYF. The CDR3 region has the DNA TGTGCCAGCAGCTTAGCAGGGGGAATTACAGATACGCAGTATTTT.

The V and J genes are TRBV19 and TRBJ1-5; weak D call: TRBD1 (6 bases). CDR3 length: 17 amino acids. Per germline, CDR1 LNHDA and CDR2 SQIVND (reference sequence). The V end lost 5 bases, the J end lost 1 base, and 18 bases lay between the germline ends. The CDR3 sequence is CASSPARDRLSNQPQHF. The CDR3 DNA sequence: TGTGCCAGTAGTCCAGCAAGAGACAGGTTGAGCAATCAGCCCCAGCATTTT.

The V and J genes are TRBV19 and TRBJ1-2, with TRBD1 matching 8 bases. CDR1 is LNHDA and CDR2 is SQIVND in the germline V gene (reference sequence). The CDR3 is made up of 17 amino acids. V was pared by 5 bases and J by 2 bases, with 13 bases of the junction left unmatched. The CDR3 is CASSWGQGAKSNYGYTF. The CDR3 bases are TGTGCCAGTAGTTGGGGTCAGGGGGCGAAATCAAACTATGGCTACACCTTC. Drawing the rest from reference TRBV19 and TRBJ1-2, the complete variable domain is DGGITQSPKYLFRKEGQNVTLSCEQNLNHDAMYWYRQDPGQGLRLIYYSQIVNDFQKGDIAEGYSVSREKKESFPLTVTSAQKNPTAFYLCASSWGQGAKSNYGYTFGSGTRLTVV.

The J gene is TRBJ1-4, the V gene TRBV5-1; 8 bases are shared with TRBD1. Germline V gene lookup returns CDR1 SGHRS and CDR2 YFSETQ. Trimming cost V 1 base and J 4 bases; bases outside gene matches: 6. The CDR3 is 16 residues long. The CDR3 reads CASSLNRQGSNEKLFF. The CDR3 nucleotides read TGCGCCAGCAGCTTGAATCGACAGGGGAGTAATGAAAAACTGTTTTTT.

The chain has TRBV12-3 or TRBV12-4 and TRBJ2-3, with 8 bases aligning to TRBD1. Trimming removed 5 bases from V and 9 bases from J; junction bases left unmatched: 1. The CDR3 covers 11 residues. The CDR3 sequence is CASSRQGTQYF. CDR3 nucleotide sequence: TGTGCCAGCAGTCGACAGGGGACGCAGTATTTT.

The V and J genes are TRBV11-2 and TRBJ2-3, with TRBD2 matching over 10 bases. V gave up 3 bases and J gave up 7 bases; unmatched junction bases: 16. The germline gives CDR1 SGHAT, CDR2 FQNNGV. CDR3 length: 18 amino acids. This CDR3 reads CASSFLQLSSGGSYTQYF. Here the CDR3 DNA reads TGTGCCAGCAGCTTCCTCCAACTCTCTAGCGGGGGATCGTATACGCAGTATTTT.

V usage is TRBV6-1 and J usage is TRBJ1-3; the D gene is possibly TRBD1 (5 bases). CDR3 length: 16 residues. Germline CDR1 and CDR2: MNHNS and SASEGT. V lost 1 base, J lost 9 bases, and 19 bases lay in between. The CDR3 reads CASSEGGGFSPSTIYF. The CDR3 bases are TGTGCCAGCAGTGAAGGCGGGGGTTTTTCCCCCAGCACCATATATTTT.

CDR3 DNA: TGCGCCAGCAGCGGTGGGGGGGCTGGAGGCTACACCTTC. Translating gives CASSGGGAGGYTF. The J gene is TRBJ1-2, the V gene TRBV5-1, with D perhaps TRBD1 (6 bases). The germline gives CDR1 SGHRS, CDR2 YFSETQ. V lost 4 bases to trimming and J lost 8 bases, with 15 bases between them. This CDR3 comprises 13 residues.

This chain links TRBV7-9 with TRBJ2-3; D is ambiguous. Germline assignment: CDR1 SEHNR and CDR2 FQNEAQ (reference sequence). CDR3 size: 15 residues. Trimming cost V 1 base and J 2 bases, with 10 bases left between them. The CDR3: CASSLVASFTDTQYF. The CDR3 region has the DNA TGTGCCAGCAGCTTAGTGGCCTCCTTCACAGATACGCAGTATTTT.

This chain connects TRBV6-5 to TRBJ2-2; possibly TRBD1 for D (6 bases). The germline CDR1 and CDR2 sequences are MNHEY and SVGAGI. This CDR3 is built from 15 residues. The V end was cut by 2 bases, the J end by 0 bases, with 7 bases between. This chain's CDR3 is CASSYRTANTGELFF. The CDR3 DNA is TGTGCCAGCAGTTACAGGACAGCGAACACCGGGGAGCTGTTTTTT.

The chain uses TRBV3-1 (or the pseudogene TRBV3-2) and TRBJ2-1; the D gene is possibly TRBD2 (6 bases). The V gene's germline CDR1 is LGHDT and CDR2 YNNKEL (reference sequence). V was clipped by 5 bases and J by 10 bases, with 12 bases between them. The CDR3 is 12 amino acids. CDR3 sequence: CASSKEGREQFF. The CDR3 DNA sequence: TGTGCCAGCAGCAAGGAGGGACGGGAGCAGTTCTTC.